Following are 14 T cell receptor beta chains from one sample sequenced in a study of neurological immune-mediated disorders. TCRdb fed the 5' RACE reads into MiXCR, producing one record per CDR3 protein. This sample yields tens of thousands of distinct CDR3 sequences, of which roughly an eighth are seen a single time; under 6% belongs to the top ten. Time point described: longitudinal time-point 2. Sequences were obtained from PBMCs. The source of these receptors is a female donor with HTLV-1-associated myelopathy (HAM/TSP).

This clonotype was seen at least ten times. The gene calls are TRBV28 and TRBJ1-1; 7 positions agree with TRBD1. Germline CDR1 and CDR2: MDHEN and SYDVKM. This CDR3 spans 15 amino acids. V was pared by 6 bases and J by 1 base, with 8 bases of the junction left unmatched. Here the CDR3 reads CASSDSQGGNTEAFF. CDR3 DNA: TGTGCCAGCAGCGACTCGCAGGGGGGGAACACTGAAGCTTTCTTT.

The chain is built from TRBV2 and TRBJ2-7; TRBD1 aligns across 9 bases. V lost 6 bases to trimming and J lost 3 bases; unmatched junction nucleotides: 0. Germline V gene data show CDR1 as SNHLY and CDR2 as FYNNEI. The CDR3 sequence is 12 residues long. The CDR3 DNA follows: TGTGCCAGCAGGGACAGGGGCTACGAGCAGTACTTC. Amino acid sequence: CASRDRGYEQYF.

The sample holds many counts of this clonotype. V usage is TRBV2 and J usage is TRBJ2-1; 12 bases line up with TRBD2. Germline assignment: CDR1 SNHLY and CDR2 FYNNEI. V was clipped by 8 bases and J by 0 bases; unmatched bases: 11. The CDR3 covers 18 residues. The DNA for the CDR3 is TGTGCCAGCGTCGGGTCTAGCGGGGGGGGAAGCTCCTACAATGAGCAGTTCTTC. Amino acids: CASVGSSGGGSSYNEQFF.

This clonotype has just a few counts. This chain connects TRBV19 to TRBJ1-1; D is unresolved. Per the germline V gene, CDR1 is LNHDA and CDR2 is SQIVND (reference sequence). The V end lost 3 bases, the J end lost 4 bases, and 6 bases lay between the germline ends. This CDR3 is 12 amino acids long. The CDR3 nucleotides are TGTGCCAGTAGTATTTGGGGCACTGAAGCTTTCTTT. It specifies CASSIWGTEAFF.

This clonotype was seen ten or more times. V and J are TRBV12-3 or TRBV12-4 and TRBJ1-1; weak D call: TRBD1 (5 bases). Trimming took off 6 bases at V and 8 bases at J, with 13 bases between the two ends. The CDR3 is made up of 12 amino acids. The CDR3 sequence: CASSSDSKEAFF. The DNA for the CDR3 is TGTGCCAGCAGCTCAGACAGTAAAGAAGCTTTCTTT.

Ten or more counts support this clonotype. This chain joins TRBV2 and TRBJ2-6; D is unresolved. Germline V lookup: CDR1 SNHLY, CDR2 FYNNEI. The germline V and J ends were trimmed by 6 bases and 2 bases, with 17 bases remaining between them. This CDR3 comprises 17 residues. CDR3 loop: CASRETLTLPGANVLTF. The CDR3 coding sequence is TGTGCCAGCAGGGAGACCCTGACCCTTCCTGGGGCCAACGTCCTGACTTTC. The full variable domain, with the rest looked up from reference TRBV2 and TRBJ2-6, is EPEVTQTPSHQVTQMGQEVILRCVPISNHLYFYWYRQILGQKVEFLVSFYNNEISEKSEIFDDQFSVERPDGSNFTLKIRSTKLEDSAMYFCASRETLTLPGANVLTFGAGSRLTVL.

This clonotype was picked up many times. This chain connects TRBV4-1 to TRBJ1-2, with D unclear. The CDR3 has 11 residues. The germline gives CDR1 MGHRA, CDR2 YSYEKL. The ends were cut back, 5 bases at V and 11 bases at J, with 12 bases in the middle. In DNA form, the CDR3 reads TGCGCCAGCAGCGGCCACCGTGGGTACACCTTC. It encodes CASSGHRGYTF.

Many counts were recorded for this clonotype. The chain carries TRBV12-3 or TRBV12-4 and TRBJ1-3; TRBD1 matches at 7 bases. This CDR3 spans 15 amino acids. V shed 3 bases and J 0 bases; nucleotides not matched to a gene: 2. CDR3 region: CASSLGTASGNTIYF. CDR3 nucleotides: TGTGCCAGCAGTTTGGGGACAGCCTCTGGAAACACCATATATTTT.

The table lists this clonotype with many counts. The chain joins TRBV5-1 to TRBJ2-5; D uncertain. V was shortened by 0 bases and J by 5 bases, with 8 bases between the two germline ends. Germline assignment: CDR1 SGHRS and CDR2 YFSETQ. CDR3 length: 13 amino acids. The DNA of the CDR3 is TGCGCCAGCAGCTTGGCCCGTACTGAGACCCAGTACTTC. This codes for CASSLARTETQYF.

This clonotype showed up many times. The chain carries TRBV2 and TRBJ1-6, with unresolved D. Per the germline V gene, CDR1 is SNHLY and CDR2 is FYNNEI. V lost 3 bases to trimming and J lost 7 bases, with 7 bases between them. This CDR3 has 13 amino acids. The CDR3 region has the DNA TGTGCCAGCAGTGATCGGAGGAATTCACCCCTCCACTTT. It translates to CASSDRRNSPLHF.

Many counts were recorded for this clonotype. This chain connects TRBV7-9 to TRBJ1-1; 11 bases map to TRBD1. The V and J ends lost 5 bases and 5 bases, in that order; junction bases with no gene match: 10. Germline lookup yields CDR1 SEHNR and CDR2 FQNEAQ (reference sequence). The CDR3 sequence is 16 residues long. Here the CDR3 reads CASSDRDRGISTEAFF. As DNA, the CDR3 is TGTGCCAGCAGCGACCGGGACAGGGGGATCAGTACTGAAGCTTTCTTT.

In its sample, this clonotype was seen many times. This chain joins TRBV5-1 and TRBJ2-1, with D possibly being TRBD1 (5 bases). This CDR3 spans 13 amino acids. Trimming removed 2 bases from V and 7 bases from J, with 10 bases in between. Germline CDR1 reads SGHRS; CDR2 reads YFSETQ. The chain's CDR3 is CASSFLGENEQFF. The CDR3 DNA reads as TGCGCCAGCAGCTTCCTAGGGGAAAATGAGCAGTTCTTC.

This clonotype was found many times. The J gene is TRBJ2-3, the V gene TRBV11-2; D may be TRBD1 (6 bases). Germline V gives CDR1 SGHAT, CDR2 FQNNGV. This CDR3 contains 14 residues. The V and J ends lost 6 bases and 0 bases respectively, with 10 bases between them. CDR3 sequence reads: CASSPGVSTDTQYF. For the CDR3, the DNA is TGTGCCAGCAGTCCAGGGGTCAGCACAGATACGCAGTATTTT.

This clonotype was detected many times. The chain couples TRBV15 to TRBJ1-4; no firm D call. This CDR3 region has 15 residues. From germline, CDR1 is LNHNV and CDR2 YYDKDF (reference sequence). Trimming pared 5 bases from V and 0 bases from J, leaving 10 bases between. The CDR3, as DNA: TGTGCCACCAGCTCCGCTAGGTCAACTAATGAAAAACTGTTTTTT. Encoded protein: CATSSARSTNEKLFF.